This entry concerns a single T cell receptor (beta chain). Germline trimming cut 3 bases from V and 1 base from J; bases unmatched to any gene: 2. Germline V CDR1 and CDR2: SGHAT, FQNNGV. CDR3 size: 15 residues. Sequenced by immunoSEQ multiplex PCR; TCRdb stores in-frame clones only, minus some. Of about 140,000 clones in the sample, 77% were seen once. The sample comes from a study of blood T cell repertoires in COVID-19. Overall study context: Acute and convalescent COVID-19 specimens originated in the United States, Italy and Spain.

The source is a woman aged 45-65 years with active or convalescent COVID-19. The material sequenced was peripheral blood. The chain couples TRBV11-2 to TRBJ2-1, with 8 bases that match TRBD2. CDR3 nucleotide sequence: TGTGCCAGCAGCTTCAGCGGGGGTTCCTACAATGAGCAGTTCTTC. Translating gives CASSFSGGSYNEQFF.